The 32 T cell receptor beta chains below all came from one sample that was sequenced in a study of blood T cell repertoires in COVID-19 (dated by TCRdb to the early 2020s). Library creation used the immunoSEQ multiplex PCR assay. As stored in TCRdb, this immuneACCESS dataset retains in-frame rearrangements with V and J assigned. A fraction of the clones does not appear; measured against another copy, unresolved V genes explain less than half of the discrepancy, and the remainder lacks a known reason. Across this sample there are 200,000 to 250,000 clones, with more than 75% seen only once. The ten largest make up 7.4% of the sample. Sequences were obtained from PBMCs or T cells enriched from blood (not recorded which). All receptors come from a woman in her forties with acute COVID-19.

This clone was found once. The V call is TRBV7-9, the J call TRBJ1-4; D uncertain. Trimming took 4 bases from V and 4 from J, leaving 10 bases between them. Germline CDR1 SEHNR, CDR2 FQNEAQ (reference sequence). The CDR3 length is 14 residues. In DNA form, the CDR3 reads TGTGCCAGCAGCTCGCGACAACTTAATGAAAAACTGTTTTTT. Encoded protein: CASSSRQLNEKLFF.

This clone was counted between two and nine times. V and J are TRBV3-1 (or the pseudogene TRBV3-2) and TRBJ1-3; perhaps TRBD1 as D (5 bases). The germline CDR1 and CDR2 sequences are LGHDT and YNNKEL (reference sequence). This CDR3 is 14 amino acids long. The germline V and J ends were trimmed by 1 base and 4 bases, with 8 bases remaining between them. The CDR3 loop reads CASSQGGLGNTIYF. The CDR3 DNA follows: TGTGCCAGCAGCCAAGGGGGACTGGGAAACACCATATATTTT.

The chain couples TRBV3-1 (or the pseudogene TRBV3-2) to TRBJ2-7, with 9 bases fitting TRBD2. V lost 1 base to trimming and J lost 7 bases; unmatched junction nucleotides: 11. In germline, CDR1 is LGHDT, CDR2 YNNKEL (reference sequence). CDR3 size: 16 residues. The CDR3 region is CASSQVAGAVGGEQYF. CDR3 coding DNA: TGTGCCAGCAGCCAAGTAGCGGGAGCGGTAGGGGGGGAGCAGTACTTC.

The chain uses TRBV18 and TRBJ1-2, with TRBD1 matching 7 bases. Germline V CDR1 and CDR2: KGHSH, LQKENI. With 3 bases clipped from V and 3 bases from J, the junction kept 7 bases outside the gene matches. The CDR3 is 15 residues long. The CDR3 loop reads CASSPNGQVDYGYTF. CDR3 sequence (DNA): TGTGCCAGCTCACCCAACGGACAGGTCGACTATGGCTACACCTTC. Based on the CDR3 plus reference TRBV18 and TRBJ1-2, the full variable domain is NAGVMQNPRHLVRRRGQEARLRCSPMKGHSHVYWYRQLPEEGLKFMVYLQKENIIDESGMPKERFSAEFPKEGPSILRIQQVVRGDSAAYFCASSPNGQVDYGYTFGSGTRLTVV.

The chain has TRBV27 and TRBJ2-3, with 12 bases fitting TRBD2. Trimming cost V 6 bases and J 1 base; bases outside gene matches: 11. The CDR3 extends over 18 amino acids. Germline CDR1 is MNHEY and CDR2 is SMNVEV (reference sequence). CDR3 sequence reads: CASRGSSGGAPRTDTQYF. The CDR3 DNA is TGTGCCAGCAGGGGATCTAGCGGGGGGGCCCCTCGCACAGATACGCAGTATTTT.

CDR3 coding DNA: TGTGCCAGCACCAGGGGGCGGGGGAAAGCTTTCTTT. Translated: CASTRGRGKAFF. The rearrangement joins TRBV5-6 to TRBJ1-1, with 8 bases that match TRBD1. Germline V gives CDR1 SGHDT, CDR2 YYEEEE. Unmatched junction bases numbered 7, after V lost 6 bases and J lost 9 bases. This CDR3 is built from 12 residues.

The chain is built from TRBV3-1 (or the pseudogene TRBV3-2) and TRBJ2-2, with 7 bases identical to TRBD2. Losses at the gene ends were 8 bases for V and 4 bases for J; bases not matched to a gene: 10. The V gene's germline CDR1 is LGHDT and CDR2 YNNKEL (reference sequence). This CDR3 has 15 residues. The CDR3 protein is CASDSGRRSTGELFF. The DNA of the CDR3 is TGTGCCAGCGATAGCGGGCGTCGGTCCACCGGGGAGCTGTTTTTT.

The DNA for the CDR3 is TGCAGCGTTGCCCCTAGCGGCCAAGAGACCCAGTACTTC. Translated: CSVAPSGQETQYF. The chain links TRBV29-1 to TRBJ2-5; 7 nucleotides line up with TRBD2. Germline CDR1 SQVTM, CDR2 ANQGSEA. The CDR3 extends over 13 amino acids. V was clipped by 4 bases and J by 1 base; unmatched bases: 3.

The chain recombines TRBV3-1 (or the pseudogene TRBV3-2) with TRBJ2-1; 7 positions match TRBD2. In germline, CDR1 is LGHDT, CDR2 YNNKEL (reference sequence). J lost 7 bases, V lost 4 bases, and 13 bases had no gene match. The CDR3 is 16 amino acids. CDR3 DNA sequence: TGTGCCAGCAGCCGGGAAACGGGGGGTCCAGGGAATGAGCAGTTCTTC. It specifies CASSRETGGPGNEQFF.

This clone came up once. The J gene is TRBJ1-4, the V gene TRBV28, with D perhaps matching TRBD1 (5 bases). The V and J ends lost 2 bases and 0 bases respectively, with 10 bases between them. The length of the CDR3 is 16 residues. The germline V gene encodes CDR1 MDHEN and CDR2 SYDVKM. The CDR3 DNA reads TGTGCCAGCAGTTTACAGGGCCATGCAACTAATGAAAAACTGTTTTTT. Protein: CASSLQGHATNEKLFF.

This sequence joins TRBV7-9 and TRBJ1-5; D is uncertain. Germline values: CDR1 SEHNR, CDR2 FQNEAQ (reference sequence). CDR3 length: 14 residues. Trimming shortened V by 3 bases and J by 0 bases, and 6 bases separated the two germline ends. The CDR3 DNA reads TGTGCCAGCAGCTTTGAGAATAGCAATCAGCCCCAGCATTTT. Translated, it gives CASSFENSNQPQHF. Using reference TRBV7-9 and TRBJ1-5 for the parts outside the CDR3, the full variable domain is DTGVSQNPRHKITKRGQNVTFRCDPISEHNRLYWYRQTLGQGPEFLTYFQNEAQLEKSRLLSDRFSAERPKGSFSTLEIQRTEQGDSAMYLCASSFENSNQPQHFGDGTRLSIL.

This chain connects TRBV4-1 to TRBJ2-4, with 10 bases fitting TRBD2. V was clipped by 0 bases and J by 6 bases; unmatched bases: 5. The CDR3 has 16 residues. From germline, CDR1 is MGHRA and CDR2 YSYEKL. This CDR3 reads CASSQDSGGIVNIQYF. The CDR3 DNA follows: TGCGCCAGCAGCCAAGATAGCGGGGGGATAGTAAACATTCAGTACTTC.

In its sample, this clone was seen a few times. J is TRBJ1-6 and V is TRBV9; tentatively, D is TRBD1 (5 bases). V was shortened by 1 base and J by 10 bases, with 18 bases between the two germline ends. Germline CDR1 SGDLS, CDR2 YYNGEE. The CDR3 is 16 residues long. The CDR3 DNA follows: TGTGCCAGCAGCGTATTCGGCTGGGACGGAGGGTCACCCCTCCACTTT. Protein product: CASSVFGWDGGSPLHF.

This rearrangement joins TRBV25-1 to TRBJ1-5; D is ambiguous. This CDR3 comprises 12 residues. V shed 4 bases and J shed 7 bases, with 8 bases lying between them. Per the germline V gene, CDR1 is MGHDK and CDR2 is SYGVNS. CDR3 amino acids: CASSAPGQPQHF. CDR3 sequence (DNA): TGTGCCAGCAGTGCCCCCGGGCAGCCCCAGCATTTT.

The genes are TRBV28 and TRBJ1-4; D is perhaps TRBD1 (5 bases). Looked up from germline, CDR1 is MDHEN and CDR2 is SYDVKM. The V end was cut by 4 bases, the J end by 7 bases, with 25 bases between. The CDR3 runs to 18 residues. For the CDR3, the DNA is TGTGCCAGCAGTTGGTCCCCAGTTGACAGCCTCAAAGGTGAAAAACTGTTTTTT. Translated: CASSWSPVDSLKGEKLFF.

This sequence joins TRBV7-2 and TRBJ2-3, with D possibly TRBD1 on 6 matching bases. CDR1 is SGHTA, CDR2 FQGNSA, per germline. The CDR3 is made up of 14 amino acids. V shed 3 bases and J shed 6 bases, with 13 bases lying between them. CDR3 nucleotide sequence: TGTGCCAGCAGCTTTTGGACAGAGCTGGATACGCAGTATTTT. Its protein is CASSFWTELDTQYF. The complete variable domain, with remaining parts taken from reference TRBV7-2 and TRBJ2-3, reads GAGVSQSPSNKVTEKGKDVELRCDPISGHTALYWYRQSLGQGLEFLIYFQGNSAPDKSGLPSDRFSAERTGGSVSTLTIQRTQQEDSAVYLCASSFWTELDTQYFGPGTRLTVL.

J is TRBJ1-1 and V is TRBV10-3, with 7 bases aligning to TRBD1. After removal of 4 bases from V and 6 bases from J, the junction contained 8 bases not matched to a gene. This CDR3 region has 14 residues. CDR1 ENHRY and CDR2 SYGVKD come from the germline V gene. CDR3 amino acids: CAISGQGQRSEAFF. CDR3 nucleotides: TGTGCCATCAGTGGACAGGGTCAGCGATCTGAAGCTTTCTTT.

The V gene is TRBV5-1, the J gene TRBJ1-6, with 8 positions matching TRBD1. The length of the CDR3 is 14 residues. The germline V gene encodes CDR1 SGHRS and CDR2 YFSETQ. Unmatched junction bases numbered 7, after V lost 4 bases and J lost 10 bases. CDR3 sequence: CASSTGQGGSPLHF. In DNA form, the CDR3 reads TGCGCCAGCAGCACTGGACAGGGAGGCTCACCCCTCCACTTT.

The V gene is TRBV7-9, the J gene TRBJ2-3; TRBD1 aligns across 11 bases. V was pared by 5 bases and J by 4 bases, with 8 bases of the junction left unmatched. The germline V gene encodes CDR1 SEHNR and CDR2 FQNEAQ (reference sequence). CDR3 length equals 16 residues. The CDR3 protein is CASSLGDRGYSDTQYF. CDR3 DNA sequence: TGTGCCAGCAGCCTAGGGGACAGGGGGTACTCAGATACGCAGTATTTT.

This chain links TRBV10-3 with TRBJ1-2; D remains unclear. CDR3 length equals 12 residues. Trimming took off 0 bases at V and 6 bases at J, with 5 bases between the two ends. The V gene's germline CDR1 is ENHRY and CDR2 SYGVKD. CDR3 DNA sequence: TGTGCCATCAGTGAGTCTCTACATGGCTACACCTTC. Translating gives CAISESLHGYTF.

This chain joins TRBV6-4 and TRBJ2-3; TRBD1 aligns across 7 bases. The germline V gene encodes CDR1 MRHNA and CDR2 SNTAGT. The CDR3 is 14 residues long. The trim removed 3 bases at V and 4 bases at J, leaving 4 bases unmatched. The CDR3, as DNA: TGTGCCAGCAGTGAAGGGGACAGCGCAGATACGCAGTATTTT. Its translation is CASSEGDSADTQYF.

In its sample, this clone was seen a few times. This chain links TRBV28 with TRBJ2-5; TRBD1 aligns across 11 bases. CDR1 and CDR2 (germline): MDHEN, SYDVKM. V trimming: 4 bases; J trimming: 5 bases; junction bases outside the gene matches: 3. The CDR3 sequence is 14 residues long. This CDR3 reads CASSWTGGFETQYF. CDR3 nucleotides: TGTGCCAGCAGTTGGACAGGGGGCTTTGAGACCCAGTACTTC. The variable domain in full, with the rest retrieved from reference TRBV28 and TRBJ2-5, is DVKVTQSSRYLVKRTGEKVFLECVQDMDHENMFWYRQDPGLGLRLIYFSYDVKMKEKGDIPEGYSVSREKKERFSLILESASTNQTSMYLCASSWTGGFETQYFGPGTRLLVL.

The gene calls are TRBV5-1 and TRBJ2-7; 9 nucleotides line up with TRBD1. This CDR3 spans 17 amino acids. Germline V gene sequence: CDR1 SGHRS, CDR2 YFSETQ. The V and J ends lost 2 bases and 5 bases, in that order; junction bases with no gene match: 14. CDR3 sequence reads: CASSFQINRGLRDEQYF. The CDR3, as DNA: TGCGCCAGCAGCTTCCAGATAAACAGGGGGCTAAGGGACGAGCAGTACTTC.

This chain links TRBV5-5 with TRBJ1-6; 10 nucleotides line up with TRBD1. This CDR3 is built from 14 residues. The junction had 1 base not matched to a gene; V was cut back by 3 bases and J by 7 bases. Germline CDR1 is SGHKS and CDR2 is YYEKEE (reference sequence). Written as DNA, the CDR3 is TGTGCCAGCAGCTCGGGACAGGGGAATTCACCCCTCCACTTT. It translates to CASSSGQGNSPLHF.

The J gene is TRBJ2-5, the V gene TRBV7-3; 9 nucleotides agree with TRBD2. V lost 1 base to trimming and J lost 5 bases; unmatched junction nucleotides: 8. The CDR3 has 16 residues. Per the germline V gene, CDR1 is SGHTA and CDR2 is FQGTGA. The CDR3 sequence: CASSLRERGVIETQYF. DNA for the CDR3: TGTGCCAGCAGCTTAAGGGAGCGGGGGGTTATTGAGACCCAGTACTTC.

Notes on this clone: The junction and the germline gene differ at one end; a read error may be behind it. The V and J genes are TRBV7-7 and TRBJ2-1, with 7 bases matching TRBD1. The CDR3 is made up of 15 amino acids. Germline V gives CDR1 SSHAT, CDR2 FNYEAQ (reference sequence). CDR3 in DNA: TGTGCTAGCAGCCCGTTGACAGGGTCCTACAATGAGCAGTTCTTC. Protein: CASSPLTGSYNEQFF.

The gene calls are TRBV10-3 and TRBJ1-5; no definite D call. The CDR3 loop spans 13 amino acids. Germline-derived CDR1 and CDR2 are ENHRY and SYGVKD. Trimming stripped 6 bases from V and 5 bases from J, with 11 bases between. In DNA, the CDR3 is TGTGCCATCAGCCCTAAGGCGGATCAGCCCCAGCATTTT. Translation gives CAISPKADQPQHF.

V is TRBV7-2 and J is TRBJ1-2; 11 bases align to TRBD1. J gave up 4 bases and V 5 bases, and 15 bases lay outside the gene matches. The CDR3 is 18 amino acids. The germline gives CDR1 SGHTA, CDR2 FQGNSA. In DNA form, the CDR3 reads TGTGCCAGCAGCCCTATGGGGGGACAGGGGGGCTCCCTCTATGGCTACACCTTC. It specifies CASSPMGGQGGSLYGYTF.

J is TRBJ2-3 and V is TRBV11-3; D perhaps matches TRBD1 (5 bases). This CDR3 contains 16 residues. Germline V CDR1 and CDR2: SGHNT, YENEEA. V lost 5 bases to trimming and J lost 0 bases, with 15 bases between them. For the CDR3, the DNA is TGTGCCAGCAGCAAAAGGGCAGGGCCTAGCACAGATACGCAGTATTTT. It specifies CASSKRAGPSTDTQYF.

The chain is built from TRBV6-5 and TRBJ1-1; 7 positions agree with TRBD1. Germline loops: CDR1 MNHEY, CDR2 SVGAGI. The CDR3 extends over 12 amino acids. V lost 5 bases and J lost 7; bases outside the gene matches: 4. The CDR3 bases are TGTGCCAGCAGTCGACAGGGCCGTGAAGCTTTCTTT. This sequence encodes CASSRQGREAFF.

The V gene is TRBV27, the J gene TRBJ2-1; D may be TRBD1 (6 bases). V lost 3 bases to trimming and J lost 2 bases, with 8 bases between them. The V gene's germline CDR1 is MNHEY and CDR2 SMNVEV (reference sequence). The CDR3 runs 14 residues. The CDR3 loop is CASSLDSTYNEQFF. CDR3 DNA: TGTGCCAGCAGTTTGGACAGTACCTACAATGAGCAGTTCTTC.

V gene TRBV5-4 combines with J gene TRBJ2-7; 8 nucleotides agree with TRBD1. V lost 3 bases and J lost 0; bases outside the gene matches: 2. Germline lookup yields CDR1 SGHNT and CDR2 YYREEE (reference sequence). The CDR3 sequence is 14 residues long. Written as DNA, the CDR3 is TGTGCCAGCAGCTCCGGACAGGGCTCCTACGAGCAGTACTTC. Its protein product is CASSSGQGSYEQYF.